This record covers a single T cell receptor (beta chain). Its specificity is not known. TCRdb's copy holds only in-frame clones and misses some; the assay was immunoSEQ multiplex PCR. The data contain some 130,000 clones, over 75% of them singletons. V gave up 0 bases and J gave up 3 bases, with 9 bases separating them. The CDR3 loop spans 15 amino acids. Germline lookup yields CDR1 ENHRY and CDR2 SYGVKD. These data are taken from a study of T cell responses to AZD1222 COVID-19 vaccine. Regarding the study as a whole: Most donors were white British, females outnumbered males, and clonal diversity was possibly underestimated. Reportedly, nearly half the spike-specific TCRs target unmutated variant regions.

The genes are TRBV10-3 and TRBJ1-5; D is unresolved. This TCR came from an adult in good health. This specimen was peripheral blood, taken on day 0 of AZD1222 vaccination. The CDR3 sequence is CAISESSRNNQPQHF. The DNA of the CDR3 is TGTGCCATCAGTGAGTCGAGCAGGAACAATCAGCCCCAGCATTTT.